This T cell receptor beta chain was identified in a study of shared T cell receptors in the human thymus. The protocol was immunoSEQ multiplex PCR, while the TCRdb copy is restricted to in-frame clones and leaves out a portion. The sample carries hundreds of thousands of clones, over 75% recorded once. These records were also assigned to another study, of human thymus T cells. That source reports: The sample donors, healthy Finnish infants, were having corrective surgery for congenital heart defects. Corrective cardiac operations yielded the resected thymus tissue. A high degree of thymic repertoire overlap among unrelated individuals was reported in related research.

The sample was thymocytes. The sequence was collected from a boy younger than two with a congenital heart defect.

The CDR3 DNA follows: TGCGCCAGCAGCCAAGGTGGTGGGGGACAGGGCGATGAAAAACTGTTTTTT. Its protein is CASSQGGGGQGDEKLFF. The V call is TRBV4-3, the J call TRBJ1-4, with 9 bases that match TRBD1. Trimming took 1 base from V and 6 from J; bases not matched to a gene: 9. The CDR3 extends over 17 amino acids. Germline CDR1 LGHNA, CDR2 YSLEER.